Below, 11 T cell receptor beta chains from the same sample are listed, as sequenced in a study of untreated major depressive disorder. Method: immunoSEQ multiplex PCR; TCRdb's copy keeps in-frame clones and lacks some. In the table there are more than 20,000 clones, approximately 95% of which are singletons. The sequenced sample was CD4+ T cells from PBMCs. The receptors derive from a man aged 25-45 years in good health.

The rearrangement uses TRBV4-2 and TRBJ1-2; TRBD1 matches at 10 bases. This CDR3 is 14 amino acids long. Germline V CDR1 and CDR2: LGHNA, YNFKEQ. After removal of 1 base from V and 8 bases from J, the junction contained 4 bases not matched to a gene. The CDR3: CASSQGDRGRGYTF. The CDR3 DNA reads as TGTGCCAGCAGCCAAGGGGACAGGGGTCGCGGCTACACCTTC.

The V call is TRBV30, the J call TRBJ2-6, with D hard to call. Germline V gene sequence: CDR1 GTSNPN, CDR2 SVGIG (reference sequence). Trimming shortened V by 3 bases and J by 0 bases, and 3 bases separated the two germline ends. This CDR3 is 13 amino acids long. The chain's CDR3 is CAWRNSGANVLTF. Here the CDR3 DNA reads TGTGCCTGGAGGAACTCTGGGGCCAACGTCCTGACTTTC.

V and J are TRBV19 and TRBJ2-7, with a tentative D call TRBD1 (5 bases). The CDR3 sequence is 15 residues long. The V end lost 5 bases, the J end lost 3 bases, and 17 bases lay between the germline ends. The germline V gene has CDR1 LNHDA and CDR2 SQIVND (reference sequence). The CDR3 here is CASSSHRSNGYEQYF. The CDR3, as DNA: TGTGCCAGTAGTTCCCACAGGTCCAATGGCTACGAGCAGTACTTC.

V is TRBV7-9 and J is TRBJ2-5, with D unclear. The germline V and J ends were trimmed by 2 bases and 4 bases, with 8 bases remaining between them. The germline gives CDR1 SEHNR, CDR2 FQNEAQ (reference sequence). The CDR3 contains 13 residues. Written as DNA, the CDR3 is TGTGCCAGCAGCTTAAGTGGAGCAGAGACCCAGTACTTC. Translation gives CASSLSGAETQYF.

V gene TRBV18 combines with J gene TRBJ1-5; 7 bases align to TRBD1. The ends lost 5 bases at V and 0 bases at J; junction bases unmatched: 7. This CDR3 has 16 residues. The germline gives CDR1 KGHSH, CDR2 LQKENI. The CDR3, as DNA: TGTGCCAGCTCAGAGGGACAGACCCTTAGCAATCAGCCCCAGCATTTT. This sequence encodes CASSEGQTLSNQPQHF.

The gene calls are TRBV7-2 and TRBJ1-5; no definite D call. CDR1 is SGHTA, CDR2 FQGNSA, per germline. V lost 5 bases, J lost 3 bases, and 8 bases lay in between. The CDR3 extends over 13 amino acids. Written as DNA, the CDR3 is TGTGCCAGCAGCCCGCACTTCAATCAGCCCCAGCATTTT. Translating it yields CASSPHFNQPQHF.

This chain uses TRBV10-3 with TRBJ2-3, with a possible D match to TRBD1 (6 bases). Between the trimmed V and J ends, which lost 0 bases and 3 bases, there was a span of 13 bases. This CDR3 spans 16 amino acids. The germline V gene encodes CDR1 ENHRY and CDR2 SYGVKD. CDR3 sequence: CAISESEGQGTDTQYF. The DNA of the CDR3 is TGTGCCATCAGTGAGTCGGAAGGCCAGGGGACAGATACGCAGTATTTT.

The chain employs TRBV4-1 and TRBJ2-3; 8 nucleotides agree with TRBD1. The J segment lost 0 bases and the V segment lost 1 base, leaving 3 bases of the junction unmatched. The V gene's germline CDR1 is MGHRA and CDR2 YSYEKL. This CDR3 is built from 16 residues. CDR3: CASSQGTGPSTDTQYF. The DNA for the CDR3 is TGCGCCAGCAGCCAAGGGACAGGGCCAAGCACAGATACGCAGTATTTT.

The V and J genes are TRBV18 and TRBJ2-7, with 12 bases that match TRBD2. Germline V lookup: CDR1 KGHSH, CDR2 LQKENI. The CDR3 is made up of 13 amino acids. The junction had 2 bases not matched to a gene; V was cut back by 6 bases and J by 5 bases. Written as DNA, the CDR3 is TGTGCCAGCTCGACTAGCGGGAGTGACGAGCAGTACTTC. It codes for CASSTSGSDEQYF.

The chain is built from TRBV5-6 and TRBJ2-2, with 9 nucleotides matching TRBD2. Unmatched junction bases numbered 4, after V lost 1 base and J lost 6 bases. CDR1 is SGHDT and CDR2 is YYEEEE in the germline V gene. This CDR3 has 15 amino acids. CDR3 nucleotide sequence: TGTGCCAGCAGCTTGTGGGGACTAGCTGCCGGGGAGCTGTTTTTT. Translation gives CASSLWGLAAGELFF. Supplemented by reference TRBV5-6 and TRBJ2-2, the full variable domain reads DAGVTQSPTHLIKTRGQQVTLRCSPKSGHDTVSWYQQALGQGPQFIFQYYEEEERQRGNFPDRFSGHQFPNYSSELNVNALLLGDSALYLCASSLWGLAAGELFFGEGSRLTVL.

The chain couples TRBV7-3 to TRBJ2-7; TRBD2 aligns across 7 bases. This CDR3 comprises 14 residues. Trimming at V came to 2 bases and at J to 10 bases, leaving 11 bases not matched to a gene. The germline CDR1 and CDR2 sequences are SGHTA and FQGTGA. The CDR3 is CASSLEGNWGLQYF. CDR3 DNA sequence: TGTGCCAGCAGCTTAGAGGGCAACTGGGGACTACAGTACTTC. Together with reference TRBV7-3 and TRBJ2-7, the CDR3 gives the full variable domain: GAGVSQTPSNKVTEKGKYVELRCDPISGHTALYWYRQSLGQGPEFLIYFQGTGAADDSGLPNDRFFAVRPEGSVSTLKIQRTERGDSAVYLCASSLEGNWGLQYFGPGTRLTVT.